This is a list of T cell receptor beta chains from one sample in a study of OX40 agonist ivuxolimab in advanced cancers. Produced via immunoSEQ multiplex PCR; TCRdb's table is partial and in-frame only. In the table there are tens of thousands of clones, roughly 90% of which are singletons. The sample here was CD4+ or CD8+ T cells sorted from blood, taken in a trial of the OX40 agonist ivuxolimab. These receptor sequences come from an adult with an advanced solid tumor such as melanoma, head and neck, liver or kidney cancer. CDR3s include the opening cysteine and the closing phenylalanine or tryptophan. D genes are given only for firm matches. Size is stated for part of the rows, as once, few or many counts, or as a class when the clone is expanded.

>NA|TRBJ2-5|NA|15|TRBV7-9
CASSNFRLEQETQYF
TGTGCCAGCAGCAACTTCCGACTAGAACAAGAGACCCAGTACTTC
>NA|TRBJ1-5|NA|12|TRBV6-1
CASSPTDQPQHF
TGTGCCAGCAGCCCTACGGATCAGCCCCAGCATTTT
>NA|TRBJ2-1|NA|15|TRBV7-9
CASSRGAGPYNEQFF
TGTGCCAGCAGCCGAGGGGCGGGCCCTTACAATGAGCAGTTCTTC
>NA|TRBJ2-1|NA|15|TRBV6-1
CASSLANGPYNEQFF
TGTGCCAGCAGCCTCGCCAATGGGCCCTACAATGAGCAGTTCTTC
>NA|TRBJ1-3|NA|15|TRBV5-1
CASSSSDRSGNTIYF
TGCGCCAGCAGCTCATCGGACCGCTCTGGAAACACCATATATTTT
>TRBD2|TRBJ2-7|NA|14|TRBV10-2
CASRVAGGSYEQYF
TGCGCCAGCAGGGTAGCGGGAGGGTCCTACGAGCAGTACTTC
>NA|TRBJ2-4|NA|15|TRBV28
CASSAPRGSRHIQYF
TGTGCCAGCAGTGCCCCTCGGGGGTCTCGCCACATTCAGTACTTC
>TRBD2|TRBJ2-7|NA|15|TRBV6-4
CASSDSTSGRYEQYF
TGTGCCAGCAGTGACTCGACTAGCGGGAGATACGAGCAGTACTTC
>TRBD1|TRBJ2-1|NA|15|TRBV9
CASSVETGGRNEQFF
TGTGCCAGCAGCGTAGAAACAGGGGGTCGGAATGAGCAGTTCTTC
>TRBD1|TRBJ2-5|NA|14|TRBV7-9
CASSLTGVGETQYF
TGTGCCAGCAGTTTAACAGGGGTAGGGGAGACCCAGTACTTC
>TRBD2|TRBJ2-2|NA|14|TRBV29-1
CSGSLGTSAGELFF
TGCAGCGGATCCCTGGGGACTAGCGCCGGGGAGCTGTTTTTT
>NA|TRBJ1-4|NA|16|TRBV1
CTSSQDRTGGREKLFF
TGCACCAGCAGCCAAGACCGGACAGGGGGTCGTGAAAAACTGTTTTTT
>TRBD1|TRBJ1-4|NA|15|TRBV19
CASSTDRVSWEKLFF
TGTGCCAGTAGTACGGACAGGGTTTCTTGGGAAAAACTGTTTTTT
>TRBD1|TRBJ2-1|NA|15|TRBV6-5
CASSTGTGGRNEQFF
TGTGCCAGCAGTACCGGGACAGGGGGCCGTAATGAGCAGTTCTTC
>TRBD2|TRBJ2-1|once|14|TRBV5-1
CASASGRSGNEQFF
TGCGCCAGCGCTAGCGGGAGGTCGGGTAATGAGCAGTTCTTC
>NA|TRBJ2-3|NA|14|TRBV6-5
CASSVRVWADTQYF
TGTGCCAGCAGCGTCAGGGTCTGGGCGGATACGCAGTATTTT
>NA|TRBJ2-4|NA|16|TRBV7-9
CASSLKAGRLTHIQYF
TGTGCCAGCAGCTTAAAGGCAGGACGCCTTACGCACATTCAGTACTTC
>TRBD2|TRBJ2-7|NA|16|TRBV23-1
CASSQGGEGGRREQYF
TGCGCCAGCAGTCAAGGAGGGGAGGGTGGGAGGAGGGAGCAGTACTTC
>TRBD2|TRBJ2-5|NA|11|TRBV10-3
CASGREETQYF
TGTGCCAGCGGGAGGGAGGAGACCCAGTACTTC
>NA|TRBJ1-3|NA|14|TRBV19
CASTNRGSGNTIYF
TGTGCCAGTACCAATCGGGGATCTGGAAACACCATATATTTT
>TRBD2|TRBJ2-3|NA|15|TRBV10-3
CAISIGLVGADTQYF
TGTGCCATCAGCATTGGACTAGTCGGTGCAGATACGCAGTATTTT
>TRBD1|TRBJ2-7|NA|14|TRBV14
CASSQSGTGVKQYF
TGTGCCAGCAGCCAATCCGGGACAGGGGTGAAGCAGTACTTC
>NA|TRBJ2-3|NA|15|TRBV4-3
CASSQVLDGTDTQYF
TGCGCCAGCAGCCAAGTTCTTGACGGCACAGATACGCAGTATTTT
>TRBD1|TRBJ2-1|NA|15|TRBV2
CASSEARDRDNEQFF
TGTGCCAGCAGTGAAGCGCGGGACAGGGACAATGAGCAGTTCTTC
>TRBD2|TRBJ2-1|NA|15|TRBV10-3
CAINGLAGGNNEQFF
TGTGCCATCAACGGACTAGCGGGGGGAAATAATGAGCAGTTCTTC
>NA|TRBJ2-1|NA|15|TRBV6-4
CASSDKAGEYNEQFF
TGTGCCAGCAGTGATAAAGCGGGTGAATACAATGAGCAGTTCTTC
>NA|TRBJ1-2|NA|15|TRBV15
CATSRVGARIYGYTF
TGTGCCACCAGCAGAGTGGGGGCGCGGATCTATGGCTACACCTTC
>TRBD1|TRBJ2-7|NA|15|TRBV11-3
CASRRTGMFAYEQYF
TGTGCCAGCAGGCGGACAGGGATGTTCGCCTACGAGCAGTACTTC
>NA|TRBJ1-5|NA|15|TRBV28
CASSPPGGGSQPQHF
TGTGCCAGCAGCCCCCCGGGGGGAGGGAGTCAGCCCCAGCATTTT
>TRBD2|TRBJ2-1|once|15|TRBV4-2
CASSQGLADYNEQFF
TGTGCCAGCAGCCAGGGCCTAGCGGATTACAATGAGCAGTTCTTC
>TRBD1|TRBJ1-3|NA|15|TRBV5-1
CASSSQGGSGNTIYF
TGCGCCAGCAGCTCACAGGGGGGAAGTGGAAACACCATATATTTT
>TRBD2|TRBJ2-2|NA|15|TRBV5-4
CASSLSGALTGELFF
TGTGCCAGCAGCTTAAGCGGGGCACTCACCGGGGAGCTGTTTTTT
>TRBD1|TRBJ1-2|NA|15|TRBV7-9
CASSRSGTDLYGYTF
TGTGCCAGCAGCCGGTCCGGGACAGATCTGTATGGCTACACCTTC
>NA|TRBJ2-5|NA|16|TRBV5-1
CASSLVLGGVQETQYF
TGCGCCAGCAGCTTGGTTTTAGGCGGGGTCCAAGAGACCCAGTACTTC
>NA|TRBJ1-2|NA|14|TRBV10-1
CASSEYRQDYGYTF
TGCGCCAGCAGTGAATACCGACAGGACTATGGCTACACCTTC
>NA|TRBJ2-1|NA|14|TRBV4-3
CASSQAPRVYEQFF
TGCGCCAGCAGCCAAGCCCCCAGGGTCTATGAGCAGTTCTTC
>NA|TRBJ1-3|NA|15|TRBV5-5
CASSKVTNSGNTIYF
TGTGCCAGCAGCAAGGTTACGAACTCTGGAAACACCATATATTTT
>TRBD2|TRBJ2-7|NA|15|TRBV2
CASSYLAGGSYEQYF
TGTGCCAGCAGCTATCTAGCGGGGGGATCCTACGAGCAGTACTTC
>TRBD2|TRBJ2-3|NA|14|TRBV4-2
CASSSLAETDTQYF
TGTGCCAGCAGCAGTCTAGCGGAAACAGATACGCAGTATTTT
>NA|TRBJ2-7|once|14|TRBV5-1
CASRQDTGRDEQYF
TGCGCCAGCAGACAAGACACCGGTCGGGACGAGCAGTACTTC
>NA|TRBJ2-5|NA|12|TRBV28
CASAGFQETQYF
TGTGCCAGCGCAGGGTTCCAAGAGACCCAGTACTTC
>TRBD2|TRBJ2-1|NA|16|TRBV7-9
CASSPIRGLADNEQFF
TGTGCCAGCAGTCCGATTCGGGGACTAGCCGACAATGAGCAGTTCTTC
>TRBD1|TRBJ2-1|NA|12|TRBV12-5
CASGGRGNEQFF
TGTGCTAGTGGTGGCAGGGGGAATGAGCAGTTCTTC
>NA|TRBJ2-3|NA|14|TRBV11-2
CASSLARSTDTQYF
TGTGCCAGCAGCTTAGCTCGTAGCACAGATACGCAGTATTTT
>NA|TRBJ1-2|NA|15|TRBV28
CASSLLYGRVGGYTF
TGTGCCAGCAGTTTATTATATGGCAGGGTAGGAGGCTACACCTTC
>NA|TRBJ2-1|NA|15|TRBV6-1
CASDIVRGVLDEQFF
TGTGCCAGCGATATAGTCAGGGGGGTTCTCGATGAGCAGTTCTTC
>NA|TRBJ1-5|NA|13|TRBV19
CASSSRGDQPQHF
TGTGCCAGTAGTTCCAGGGGAGATCAGCCCCAGCATTTT
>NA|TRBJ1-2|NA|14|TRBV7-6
CASTPEGGNYGYTF
TGTGCCAGCACCCCGGAGGGGGGAAATTATGGCTACACCTTC
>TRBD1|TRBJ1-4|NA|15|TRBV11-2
CASSPGQGLREKLFF
TGTGCCAGCAGCCCAGGACAGGGCTTGCGTGAAAAACTGTTTTTT
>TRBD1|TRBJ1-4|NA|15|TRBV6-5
CASSYATGLDEKLFF
TGTGCCAGCAGTTACGCGACAGGGCTTGATGAAAAACTGTTTTTT
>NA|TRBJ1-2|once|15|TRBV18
CASSRGRQADYGYTF
TGTGCCAGCTCTAGAGGTCGCCAGGCCGACTATGGCTACACCTTC
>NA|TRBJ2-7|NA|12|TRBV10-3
CAISRPSYEQYF
TGTGCCATCAGTCGGCCATCCTACGAGCAGTACTTC
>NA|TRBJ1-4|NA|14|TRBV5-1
CASSAQGSREKLFF
TGCGCCAGCAGTGCCCAGGGGTCTCGTGAAAAACTGTTTTTT